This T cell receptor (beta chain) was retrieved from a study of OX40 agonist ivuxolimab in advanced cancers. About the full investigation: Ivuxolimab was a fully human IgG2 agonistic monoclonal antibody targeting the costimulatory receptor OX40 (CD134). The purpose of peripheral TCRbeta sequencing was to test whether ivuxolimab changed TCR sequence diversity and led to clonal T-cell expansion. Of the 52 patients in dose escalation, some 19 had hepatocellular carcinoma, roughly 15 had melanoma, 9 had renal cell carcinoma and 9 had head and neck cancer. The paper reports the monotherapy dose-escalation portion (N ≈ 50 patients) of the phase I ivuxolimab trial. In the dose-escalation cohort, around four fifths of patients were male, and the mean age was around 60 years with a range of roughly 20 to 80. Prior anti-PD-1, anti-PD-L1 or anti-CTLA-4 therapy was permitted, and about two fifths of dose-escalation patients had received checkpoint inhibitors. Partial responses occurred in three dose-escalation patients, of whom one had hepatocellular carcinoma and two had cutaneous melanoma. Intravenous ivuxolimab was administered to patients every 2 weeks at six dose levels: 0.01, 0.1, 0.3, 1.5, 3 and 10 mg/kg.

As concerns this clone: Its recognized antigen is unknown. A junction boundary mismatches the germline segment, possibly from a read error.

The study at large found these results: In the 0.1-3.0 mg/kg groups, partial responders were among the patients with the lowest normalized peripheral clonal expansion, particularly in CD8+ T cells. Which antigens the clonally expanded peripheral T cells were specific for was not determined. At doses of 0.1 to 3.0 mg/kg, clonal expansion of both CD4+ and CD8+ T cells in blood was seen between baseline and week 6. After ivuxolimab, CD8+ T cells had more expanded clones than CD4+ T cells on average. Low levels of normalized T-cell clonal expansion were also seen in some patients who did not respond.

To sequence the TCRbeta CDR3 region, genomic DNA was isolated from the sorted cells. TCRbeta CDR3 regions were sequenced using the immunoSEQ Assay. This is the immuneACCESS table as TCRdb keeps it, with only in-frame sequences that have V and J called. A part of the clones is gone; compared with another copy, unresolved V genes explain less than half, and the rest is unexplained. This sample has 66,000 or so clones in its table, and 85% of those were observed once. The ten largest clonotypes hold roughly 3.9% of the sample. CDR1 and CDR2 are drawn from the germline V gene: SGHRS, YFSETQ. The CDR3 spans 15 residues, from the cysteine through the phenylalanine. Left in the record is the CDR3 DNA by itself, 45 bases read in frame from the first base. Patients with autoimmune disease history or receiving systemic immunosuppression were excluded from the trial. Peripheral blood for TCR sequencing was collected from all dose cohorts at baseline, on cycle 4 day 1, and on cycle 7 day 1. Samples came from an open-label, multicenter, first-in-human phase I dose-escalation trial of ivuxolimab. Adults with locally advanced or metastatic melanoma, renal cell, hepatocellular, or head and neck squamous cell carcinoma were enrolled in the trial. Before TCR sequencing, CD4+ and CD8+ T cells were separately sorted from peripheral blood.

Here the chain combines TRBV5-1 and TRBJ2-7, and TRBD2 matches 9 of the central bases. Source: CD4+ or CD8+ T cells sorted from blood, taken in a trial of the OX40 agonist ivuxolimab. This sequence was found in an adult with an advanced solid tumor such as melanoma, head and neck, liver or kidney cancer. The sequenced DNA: TGCGCCAGCAGCTTGGTGGCGGGAGGGGGTTACGAGCAGCACTTC. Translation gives CASSLVAGGGYEQHF.